The 23 T cell receptor beta chains below were found in one sample sequenced in a study of blood T cell repertoires in COVID-19. Assay: immunoSEQ multiplex PCR; the TCRdb copy retains only in-frame clones and omits some. The table includes more than 110,000 clones, more than 70% detected once. Sequencing input: PBMCs or T cells enriched from blood (not recorded which). The origin of the receptors is a man aged 35-49 years with acute COVID-19.

The chain uses TRBV4-1 and TRBJ2-7; perhaps TRBD2 as D (5 bases). V was cut by 3 bases and J by 7 bases, with 10 bases left in between. The length of the CDR3 is 12 residues. Germline CDR1 reads MGHRA; CDR2 reads YSYEKL. CDR3 nucleotide sequence: TGCGCCAGCAGCCACATGACGGGGGAGCAGTACTTC. Translated: CASSHMTGEQYF.

This clone was recorded only once. This chain uses TRBV24-1 with TRBJ2-7, with a tentative D call TRBD1 (6 bases). V was pared by 2 bases and J by 2 bases, with 12 bases between. CDR3 length: 15 residues. Germline CDR1 is KGHDR and CDR2 is SFDVKD. The chain's CDR3 is CATSDSRDIAYEQYF. The CDR3 DNA reads as TGTGCCACCAGTGATTCTCGGGACATCGCCTACGAGCAGTACTTC.

J is TRBJ2-5 and V is TRBV27; 15 bases map to TRBD2. Per germline, CDR1 MNHEY and CDR2 SMNVEV (reference sequence). This CDR3 has 17 residues. After removal of 5 bases from V and 1 base from J, the junction contained 5 bases not matched to a gene. CDR3: CASSPGLAGGSQETQYF. DNA of the CDR3: TGTGCCAGCAGTCCGGGACTAGCGGGAGGCAGCCAAGAGACCCAGTACTTC.

This clone was recorded at least ten times. This chain links TRBV27 with TRBJ2-1; 12 bases are shared with TRBD2. CDR3 length: 15 residues. From germline, CDR1 is MNHEY and CDR2 SMNVEV (reference sequence). V shed 1 base and J 10 bases; nucleotides not matched to a gene: 5. CDR3 nucleotide sequence: TGTGCCAGCAGTTTATTGTTCGGACTAGCGGGGGAGCAGTTCTTC. Translated, it gives CASSLLFGLAGEQFF.

V gene TRBV6-5 combines with J gene TRBJ2-7; 8 nucleotides line up with TRBD2. J was trimmed by 2 bases and V by 2 bases; bases with no gene match: 2. The CDR3 spans 14 residues. Germline CDR1 and CDR2: MNHEY and SVGAGI. CDR3 sequence (DNA): TGTGCCAGCAGTTACGGCGGGGGGACCTACGAGCAGTACTTC. Translation: CASSYGGGTYEQYF.

J is TRBJ2-7 and V is TRBV30, with 7 bases matching TRBD2. The germline V gene encodes CDR1 GTSNPN and CDR2 SVGIG (reference sequence). Germline trimming cut 5 bases from V and 3 bases from J; bases unmatched to any gene: 13. CDR3 size: 15 residues. Here the CDR3 reads CAWDAWEGTLYEQYF. The DNA for the CDR3 is TGTGCCTGGGATGCTTGGGAGGGGACTCTCTACGAGCAGTACTTC.

This clone was observed a single time. This chain joins TRBV4-3 and TRBJ1-3; possibly TRBD1 for D (6 bases). Trimming removed 5 bases from V and 2 bases from J, with 16 bases in between. The CDR3 totals 16 residues. Germline lookup yields CDR1 LGHNA and CDR2 YSLEER. CDR3 nucleotides: TGCGCCAGCAGCACATCCGCAGGGGAGACTGGAAACACCATATATTTT. Translation gives CASSTSAGETGNTIYF.

Only one count was recorded for this clone. The chain carries TRBV5-1 and TRBJ2-3; D is perhaps TRBD2 (5 bases). V lost 4 bases and J lost 4, with 13 bases in between. The germline V gene has CDR1 SGHRS and CDR2 YFSETQ. The CDR3 is made up of 14 amino acids. DNA for the CDR3: TGCGCCAGCAGCGCGGGCCGCACGGCAGATACGCAGTATTTT. Protein: CASSAGRTADTQYF.

The chain combines TRBV7-2 with TRBJ2-7; D possibly corresponds to TRBD1 (6 bases). V was pared by 3 bases and J by 2 bases, with 11 bases between. This CDR3 has 14 amino acids. The germline V gene has CDR1 SGHTA and CDR2 FQGNSA. CDR3: CASSLDRTTYEQYF. CDR3 nucleotide sequence: TGTGCCAGCAGCTTGGACAGAACGACCTACGAGCAGTACTTC. The whole variable domain, filled in from reference TRBV7-2 and TRBJ2-7, reads GAGVSQSPSNKVTEKGKDVELRCDPISGHTALYWYRQSLGQGLEFLIYFQGNSAPDKSGLPSDRFSAERTGGSVSTLTIQRTQQEDSAVYLCASSLDRTTYEQYFGPGTRLTVT.

The chain links TRBV27 to TRBJ2-2; 12 nucleotides match TRBD2. V lost 2 bases to trimming and J lost 3 bases; unmatched junction nucleotides: 7. This CDR3 spans 18 amino acids. Germline values: CDR1 MNHEY, CDR2 SMNVEV (reference sequence). CDR3 DNA sequence: TGTGCCAGCAGTTTAAGAGTACTAGCGGGGGGATACACCGGGGAGCTGTTTTTT. This codes for CASSLRVLAGGYTGELFF.

The chain recombines TRBV20-1 with TRBJ2-7; possible D gene TRBD1, 5 bases. Germline V gene lookup returns CDR1 DFQATT and CDR2 SNEGSKA (reference sequence). CDR3 length equals 11 residues. Deletions cut 2 bases from V and 7 bases from J, with 9 bases between. CDR3 sequence reads: CSARRQLEQYF. The CDR3 bases are TGCAGTGCTAGAAGACAGTTAGAGCAGTACTTC.

In its sample, this clone was seen once. The chain carries TRBV5-5 and TRBJ2-7; D call uncertain. V was trimmed by 0 bases and J by 3 bases, leaving 10 bases between them. CDR3 size: 14 residues. Per germline, CDR1 SGHKS and CDR2 YYEKEE (reference sequence). The CDR3 DNA follows: TGTGCCAGCAGCTTGGGTGTTAACAGCTACGAGCAGTACTTC. The encoded protein is CASSLGVNSYEQYF. The full variable domain, rest sourced from reference TRBV5-5 and TRBJ2-7, is DAGVTQSPTHLIKTRGQQVTLRCSPISGHKSVSWYQQVLGQGPQFIFQYYEKEERGRGNFPDRFSARQFPNYSSELNVNALLLGDSALYLCASSLGVNSYEQYFGPGTRLTVT.

The V call is TRBV27, the J call TRBJ2-3; 7 nucleotides agree with TRBD2. With V trimmed by 4 bases and J by 7 bases, 2 bases remained unmatched. Germline V gene data show CDR1 as MNHEY and CDR2 as SMNVEV (reference sequence). This CDR3 spans 12 amino acids. The CDR3 sequence: CASSSGGNTQYF. CDR3 bases: TGTGCCAGCAGTTCCGGGGGGAATACGCAGTATTTT.

DNA of the CDR3: TGTGCCAGCAGCCCAGGCAGGGGTCAAGAGACCCAGTACTTC. This codes for CASSPGRGQETQYF. This rearrangement joins TRBV7-2 to TRBJ2-5; D perhaps matches TRBD1 (6 bases). Germline loops: CDR1 SGHTA, CDR2 FQGNSA. The CDR3 totals 14 residues. Trimming removed 5 bases at V and 2 bases at J, with 12 bases between. The full variable domain, with the rest looked up from reference TRBV7-2 and TRBJ2-5, is GAGVSQSPSNKVTEKGKDVELRCDPISGHTALYWYRQSLGQGLEFLIYFQGNSAPDKSGLPSDRFSAERTGGSVSTLTIQRTQQEDSAVYLCASSPGRGQETQYFGPGTRLLVL.

The CDR3 here is CASSRRLAGVETQYF. CDR3 DNA: TGTGCCAGCAGCCGCCGACTAGCGGGAGTGGAGACCCAGTACTTC. The chain employs TRBV3-1 (or the pseudogene TRBV3-2) and TRBJ2-5; TRBD2 agrees at 12 bases. The V gene's germline CDR1 is LGHDT and CDR2 YNNKEL (reference sequence). Trimming removed 4 bases from V and 5 bases from J; junction bases left unmatched: 5. CDR3 length: 15 residues.

The genes are TRBV9 and TRBJ2-7; D ambiguous. V lost 4 bases, J lost 6 bases, and 11 bases lay in between. The CDR3 has 12 residues. The V gene's germline CDR1 is SGDLS and CDR2 YYNGEE. DNA for the CDR3: TGTGCCAGCAGCCGAACGGTCGGCGAGCAGTACTTC. Encoded protein: CASSRTVGEQYF.

The J gene is TRBJ1-6, the V gene TRBV9; D is ambiguous. The CDR3 is 14 amino acids. The V end lost 0 bases, the J end lost 7 bases, and 8 bases lay between the germline ends. Germline V gene sequence: CDR1 SGDLS, CDR2 YYNGEE. This CDR3 is CASSVELRNSPLHF. CDR3 bases: TGTGCCAGCAGCGTAGAATTGCGAAATTCACCCCTCCACTTT.

This chain connects TRBV29-1 to TRBJ2-7; possibly TRBD2 for D (5 bases). From germline, CDR1 is SQVTM and CDR2 ANQGSEA. The CDR3 contains 13 residues. The V and J ends lost 7 bases and 0 bases respectively, with 13 bases between them. Written as DNA, the CDR3 is TGCAGCGGGATAGGTGGGAGCTCCTACGAGCAGTACTTC. This codes for CSGIGGSSYEQYF.

The chain links TRBV30 to TRBJ1-5; a weak D match, TRBD1 (5 bases). The CDR3 runs to 12 residues. V gave up 5 bases and J gave up 11 bases, with 16 bases separating them. Germline assignment: CDR1 GTSNPN and CDR2 SVGIG (reference sequence). The CDR3 sequence: CAWGTGPGAQHF. The DNA of the CDR3 is TGTGCCTGGGGGACGGGCCCCGGGGCCCAGCATTTT.

This rearrangement joins TRBV19 to TRBJ1-3; D is perhaps TRBD1 (6 bases). The length of the CDR3 is 13 residues. Trimming removed 4 bases from V and 4 bases from J, with 8 bases in between. Germline V gene data show CDR1 as LNHDA and CDR2 as SQIVND (reference sequence). The CDR3 spells CASSTGQGNTIYF. CDR3 bases: TGTGCCAGTAGTACCGGACAGGGAAACACCATATATTTT.

The V and J genes are TRBV6-2 or TRBV6-3 and TRBJ1-5, with D perhaps matching TRBD1 (6 bases). The CDR3 extends over 15 amino acids. Between the trimmed V and J ends, which lost 2 bases and 2 bases, there was a span of 10 bases. Germline loops: CDR1 MNHEY, CDR2 SVGEGT. The CDR3 coding sequence is TGTGCCAGCAGTTACCCGACAGGAGGCAATCAGCCCCAGCATTTT. Translation gives CASSYPTGGNQPQHF.

The rearrangement joins TRBV5-1 to TRBJ2-5, with a tentative D call TRBD2 (5 bases). Germline V lookup: CDR1 SGHRS, CDR2 YFSETQ. V was cut by 7 bases and J by 5 bases, with 21 bases left in between. The CDR3 is 15 amino acids. As DNA, the CDR3 is TGCGCCAGCTCCAACGTCCCCGGGATCGGTGAGACCCAGTACTTC. Translation: CASSNVPGIGETQYF.

The rearrangement links TRBV29-1 to TRBJ2-2, with 10 bases that match TRBD2. Germline CDR1 and CDR2: SQVTM and ANQGSEA. The length of the CDR3 is 13 residues. After removal of 7 bases from V and 3 bases from J, the junction contained 2 bases not matched to a gene. CDR3 region: CSGGLAHTGELFF. CDR3 DNA sequence: TGCAGCGGGGGACTAGCGCACACCGGGGAGCTGTTTTTT.